The 29 T cell receptor beta chains below all came from one sample that was sequenced in a study of blood T cell repertoires in COVID-19. Generated by immunoSEQ multiplex PCR, the TCRdb table keeps only in-frame clones and is missing some. The data show more than 85,000 clones, with 80% to 90% seen just once and 16% held by the top ten. The material sequenced was peripheral blood. The receptor source for this set is a woman aged 60 to 75 with acute or convalescent COVID-19.

This clone occurred once. The rearrangement links TRBV9 to TRBJ1-2; 8 nucleotides line up with TRBD1. The CDR3 has 15 residues. Germline lookup yields CDR1 SGDLS and CDR2 YYNGEE. Trimming cost V 4 bases and J 7 bases; bases outside gene matches: 12. The chain's CDR3 is CASSPERTGGGGYTF. The CDR3 DNA reads as TGTGCCAGCAGCCCTGAACGCACAGGGGGAGGTGGCTACACCTTC.

The genes are TRBV30 and TRBJ1-5; D gene ambiguous. The V end lost 3 bases, the J end lost 0 bases, and 6 bases lay between the germline ends. There are 13 residues in the CDR3. The germline CDR1 and CDR2 sequences are GTSNPN and SVGIG (reference sequence). CDR3 in DNA: TGTGCCTGGAGCCTCTATAGCAATCAGCCCCAGCATTTT. Protein product: CAWSLYSNQPQHF.

The gene calls are TRBV7-2 and TRBJ2-3; 7 nucleotides line up with TRBD2. Losses at the gene ends were 0 bases for V and 2 bases for J; bases not matched to a gene: 8. The germline V gene encodes CDR1 SGHTA and CDR2 FQGNSA. The length of the CDR3 is 17 residues. The CDR3 sequence is CASSLAQVSGYTDTQYF. CDR3 coding DNA: TGTGCCAGCAGCTTAGCGCAGGTTAGCGGGTACACAGATACGCAGTATTTT.

The J gene is TRBJ1-6, the V gene TRBV27; D gene unclear. Germline V gene sequence: CDR1 MNHEY, CDR2 SMNVEV (reference sequence). Trimming removed 0 bases from V and 0 bases from J, with 9 bases in between. CDR3 length equals 17 residues. This CDR3 reads CASSLSTADSYNSPLHF. The CDR3 DNA follows: TGTGCCAGCAGTTTATCGACGGCGGACTCCTATAATTCACCCCTCCACTTT.

The chain employs TRBV7-2 and TRBJ1-2; D remains ambiguous. Trimming pared 3 bases from V and 0 bases from J, leaving 5 bases between. The CDR3 has 13 residues. Looked up from germline, CDR1 is SGHTA and CDR2 is FQGNSA. CDR3 DNA: TGTGCCAGCAGCTTGAGAACTAACTATGGCTACACCTTC. This codes for CASSLRTNYGYTF.

This chain connects TRBV2 to TRBJ2-7; TRBD1 matches at 7 bases. Germline CDR1 and CDR2: SNHLY and FYNNEI. V shed 3 bases, J shed 6 bases, and the junction held 2 bases outside the gene matches. CDR3 length: 12 amino acids. The CDR3 nucleotides are TGTGCCAGCAGTGAGACAGGGTTCGAGCAGTACTTC. It is translated as CASSETGFEQYF.

The chain recombines TRBV7-3 with TRBJ2-3, with TRBD1 identical over 8 bases. The J segment lost 6 bases and the V segment lost 4 bases, leaving 6 bases of the junction unmatched. CDR1 SGHTA and CDR2 FQGTGA come from the germline V gene. The CDR3 extends over 14 amino acids. The CDR3 spells CASSYQGAWDTQYF. CDR3 nucleotide sequence: TGTGCCAGCAGCTACCAGGGGGCTTGGGATACGCAGTATTTT.

The chain links TRBV2 to TRBJ1-5; TRBD1 is a possible D gene (6 bases). The V end lost 1 base, the J end lost 0 bases, and 10 bases lay between the germline ends. This CDR3 spans 16 amino acids. In germline, CDR1 is SNHLY, CDR2 FYNNEI. As DNA, the CDR3 is TGTGCCAGCAGTGAAGTCGGACAGTATAGCAATCAGCCCCAGCATTTT. Its translation is CASSEVGQYSNQPQHF.

This clone was detected a few times. V usage is TRBV5-6 and J usage is TRBJ1-1; D gene ambiguous. V was shortened by 0 bases and J by 0 bases, with 3 bases between the two germline ends. From germline, CDR1 is SGHDT and CDR2 YYEEEE. The CDR3 has 13 residues. The CDR3, as DNA: TGTGCCAGCAGCTTGGGAGTGAACACTGAAGCTTTCTTT. The encoded protein is CASSLGVNTEAFF.

J is TRBJ2-1 and V is TRBV24-1, with D possibly matching TRBD2 (5 bases). CDR1 KGHDR and CDR2 SFDVKD come from the germline V gene. V was pared by 9 bases and J by 7 bases, with 12 bases between. The length of the CDR3 is 12 residues. The DNA of the CDR3 is TGTGCCACCGGACTGGTCTCAAATGAGCAGTTCTTC. It specifies CATGLVSNEQFF.

This clone has a handful of counts. The rearrangement joins TRBV6-5 to TRBJ2-7, with TRBD1 identical over 8 bases. V trimming: 6 bases; J trimming: 7 bases; junction bases outside the gene matches: 8. The CDR3 is made up of 13 amino acids. Per the germline V gene, CDR1 is MNHEY and CDR2 is SVGAGI. DNA of the CDR3: TGTGCCAGCAGCCGACGACAGGGGTGGGAGCAGTACTTC. Protein: CASSRRQGWEQYF.

With respect to this clone: At the DNA level, this CDR3 is encoded by other sequences in the same sample as well. J is TRBJ2-7 and V is TRBV2; D remains ambiguous. CDR1 is SNHLY, CDR2 FYNNEI, per germline. Trimming stripped 6 bases from V and 2 bases from J, with 11 bases between. The CDR3 spans 13 residues. CDR3 sequence reads: CASSRDTPYEQYF. CDR3 bases: TGTGCCAGCAGCCGAGACACACCCTACGAGCAGTACTTC.

V usage is TRBV6-5 and J usage is TRBJ2-2; TRBD1 is a possible D gene (5 bases). V was cut by 4 bases and J by 0 bases, with 9 bases left in between. CDR1 MNHEY and CDR2 SVGAGI come from the germline V gene. CDR3 size: 15 residues. The CDR3 nucleotides are TGTGCCAGCAGTTTACAGACAGCGAACACCGGGGAGCTGTTTTTT. Its protein is CASSLQTANTGELFF.

This chain joins TRBV7-9 and TRBJ2-4; no firm D call. Germline V lookup: CDR1 SEHNR, CDR2 FQNEAQ (reference sequence). This CDR3 has 12 residues. Trimming shortened V by 1 base and J by 9 bases, and 7 bases separated the two germline ends. CDR3 nucleotide sequence: TGTGCCAGCAGCTTAGAAACAGTCATTCAGTACTTC. Translating it yields CASSLETVIQYF. Looking up the rest from reference TRBV7-9 and TRBJ2-4 gives the full variable domain: DTGVSQNPRHKITKRGQNVTFRCDPISEHNRLYWYRQTLGQGPEFLTYFQNEAQLEKSRLLSDRFSAERPKGSFSTLEIQRTEQGDSAMYLCASSLETVIQYFGAGTRLSVL.

This clone was counted once. The sample has other DNA sequences that encode this CDR3 too. The J gene is TRBJ1-1, the V gene TRBV18; a weak D match, TRBD1 (6 bases). Per germline, CDR1 KGHSH and CDR2 LQKENI. Trimming removed 3 bases at V and 3 bases at J, with 11 bases between. The CDR3 contains 14 residues. The CDR3 is CASSPLQGDTEAFF. The CDR3 nucleotides are TGTGCCAGCTCACCCCTACAGGGAGACACTGAAGCTTTCTTT.

The chain uses TRBV3-1 (or the pseudogene TRBV3-2) and TRBJ1-1, with TRBD1 matching over 7 bases. The junction had 4 bases not matched to a gene; V was cut back by 6 bases and J by 3 bases. CDR3 size: 13 residues. Germline CDR1 and CDR2: LGHDT and YNNKEL (reference sequence). CDR3 bases: TGTGCCAGCAGTAAGGGACAGTACACTGAAGCTTTCTTT. Encoded protein: CASSKGQYTEAFF.

V usage is TRBV11-3 and J usage is TRBJ2-5, with D tentatively TRBD1 (6 bases). Trimming cost V 2 bases and J 5 bases, with 12 bases left between them. The CDR3 consists of 14 residues. The germline gives CDR1 SGHNT, CDR2 YENEEA. The CDR3 loop reads CASSLSGVGETQYF. The CDR3 nucleotides read TGTGCCAGCAGCTTATCAGGGGTCGGCGAGACCCAGTACTTC.

The rearrangement links TRBV6-5 to TRBJ1-1, with 11 bases fitting TRBD1. In germline, CDR1 is MNHEY, CDR2 SVGAGI. Unmatched junction bases numbered 4, after V lost 6 bases and J lost 7 bases. The CDR3 covers 13 residues. The CDR3 bases are TGTGCCAGCAGATTGGGACAGGGGGTTGAAGCTTTCTTT. It specifies CASRLGQGVEAFF.

The chain employs TRBV18 and TRBJ2-5, with 13 nucleotides matching TRBD2. CDR3 length equals 16 residues. The V gene end was trimmed by 4 bases and the J gene end by 4 bases; junction bases not matched to a gene: 6. The germline CDR1 and CDR2 sequences are KGHSH and LQKENI. CDR3 in DNA: TGTGCCAGCTCACAGGGACTAGCGGGGATTGGAGAGACCCAGTACTTC. Translated: CASSQGLAGIGETQYF.

The V call is TRBV11-1, the J call TRBJ1-1; TRBD1 matches at 9 bases. From germline, CDR1 is SGHAT and CDR2 FQDESV (reference sequence). V trimming: 4 bases; J trimming: 0 bases; junction bases outside the gene matches: 3. The CDR3 consists of 15 residues. CDR3 in amino acids: CASSSDRGLNTEAFF. CDR3 sequence (DNA): TGTGCCAGCAGCTCGGACAGGGGTCTGAACACTGAAGCTTTCTTT.

CDR3 in DNA: TGTGCCAGCAGCCGGCAACCAGGGGGCAACGAAAAACTGTTTTTT. Protein: CASSRQPGGNEKLFF. The rearrangement links TRBV3-1 (or the pseudogene TRBV3-2) to TRBJ1-4; 8 positions agree with TRBD1. Germline CDR1 reads LGHDT; CDR2 reads YNNKEL (reference sequence). J lost 8 bases, V lost 4 bases, and 9 bases had no gene match. This CDR3 is 15 amino acids long.

This clone was observed at least ten times. The chain links TRBV7-2 to TRBJ2-2, with D hard to call. V was pared by 1 base and J by 8 bases, with 11 bases between. The germline V gene has CDR1 SGHTA and CDR2 FQGNSA. The CDR3 loop spans 14 amino acids. The CDR3 loop reads CASSLGVMPGELFF. CDR3 nucleotide sequence: TGTGCCAGCAGCTTAGGAGTCATGCCGGGGGAGCTGTTTTTT.

The chain couples TRBV2 to TRBJ1-4, with TRBD1 as a possible D gene (5 bases). Germline V gene sequence: CDR1 SNHLY, CDR2 FYNNEI. The ends were cut back, 6 bases at V and 4 bases at J, with 12 bases in the middle. The CDR3 runs to 14 residues. The CDR3 region has the DNA TGTGCCAGCAGGAAGACAGAAATTAATGAAAAACTGTTTTTT. Its protein is CASRKTEINEKLFF. The whole variable domain, remainder taken from reference TRBV2 and TRBJ1-4, is EPEVTQTPSHQVTQMGQEVILRCVPISNHLYFYWYRQILGQKVEFLVSFYNNEISEKSEIFDDQFSVERPDGSNFTLKIRSTKLEDSAMYFCASRKTEINEKLFFGSGTQLSVL.

This clone was counted a single time. The V call is TRBV7-9, the J call TRBJ2-2; D unresolved. CDR1 and CDR2 (germline): SEHNR, FQNEAQ (reference sequence). The length of the CDR3 is 13 residues. Trimming pared 9 bases from V and 3 bases from J, leaving 11 bases between. The CDR3 region is CASQVVDTGELFF. For the CDR3, the DNA is TGTGCCAGTCAAGTAGTGGACACCGGGGAGCTGTTTTTT.

Only one count was recorded for this clone. This chain joins TRBV6-2 or TRBV6-3 and TRBJ2-2; 7 nucleotides agree with TRBD2. V trimming: 2 bases; J trimming: 5 bases; junction bases outside the gene matches: 11. Germline CDR1 reads MNHEY; CDR2 reads SVGEGT. CDR3 length equals 17 residues. The CDR3 nucleotides are TGTGCCAGCAGTTACACGAGCCAAGCGGGGAGAACCGGGGAGCTGTTTTTT. Translating it yields CASSYTSQAGRTGELFF.

J is TRBJ2-3 and V is TRBV5-1; 11 bases line up with TRBD2. CDR3 length: 17 amino acids. J was trimmed by 4 bases and V by 5 bases; bases with no gene match: 12. Germline values: CDR1 SGHRS, CDR2 YFSETQ. The CDR3 reads CASRALAGGPGPDTQYF. CDR3 in DNA: TGCGCCAGCAGGGCCTTAGCGGGGGGGCCAGGCCCAGATACGCAGTATTTT.

The chain joins TRBV5-6 to TRBJ2-3; 8 nucleotides agree with TRBD1. J was trimmed by 6 bases and V by 5 bases; bases with no gene match: 5. The CDR3 covers 13 residues. Germline V gene sequence: CDR1 SGHDT, CDR2 YYEEEE. As DNA, the CDR3 is TGTGCCAGCAGGAGACAGGGGCTGGATACGCAGTATTTT. This gives the protein CASRRQGLDTQYF. Together with reference TRBV5-6 and TRBJ2-3, the CDR3 gives the full variable domain: DAGVTQSPTHLIKTRGQQVTLRCSPKSGHDTVSWYQQALGQGPQFIFQYYEEEERQRGNFPDRFSGHQFPNYSSELNVNALLLGDSALYLCASRRQGLDTQYFGPGTRLTVL.

The chain combines TRBV23-1 with TRBJ2-6; 7 bases are shared with TRBD1. TRBV23-1 is noted as an ORF with a role that remains uncertain. The V gene end was trimmed by 10 bases and the J gene end by 2 bases; junction bases not matched to a gene: 5. The CDR3 sequence is 14 residues long. The CDR3 DNA reads TGCGCCATCGACAGGGTAGCTGGGGCCAACGTCCTGACTTTC. It specifies CAIDRVAGANVLTF.

The gene calls are TRBV11-3 and TRBJ1-2; no firm D call. The germline V and J ends were trimmed by 2 bases and 3 bases, with 16 bases remaining between them. The CDR3 is 16 residues long. From germline, CDR1 is SGHNT and CDR2 YENEEA. As DNA, the CDR3 is TGTGCCAGCAGCTTATCTTCAGGTACATCCTACTATGGCTACACCTTC. It yields the protein CASSLSSGTSYYGYTF.